Sequencing of this T cell receptor beta chain was carried out in a study of CD8 T cells in ankylosing spondylitis. Making the TCR beta libraries involved quantitative 5'-RACE with molecular barcodes. MiXCR, applied by TCRdb to the 5' RACE reads, yields one record per CDR3 protein. The table records about 390,000 distinct CDR3 sequences, approximately 20% of them present only once. This clonotype was picked up a small number of times. What it binds is unknown. Notes on the study in general: In ankylosing spondylitis patients, matched synovial fluid reportedly showed significant enrichment of disease-linked clones. Ankylosing spondylitis blood appeared to carry a characteristic TCR beta motif of fewer than 10 highly homologous variants. Disease-associated clonotypes exhibited CD8+ identity and were relatively infrequent in peripheral blood.

Sequencing was done on a sample of blood, either unsorted or a sorted T cell fraction (not recorded which). The sequence derives from a male donor with ankylosing spondylitis.

CDR3 coding DNA: TGTGCCATCAGCCTAGAAAGGCTTAGCGCTAACACCGGGGAGCTGTTTTTT. This translates into CAISLERLSANTGELFF. The chain employs TRBV10-3 and TRBJ2-2; D might be TRBD2 (5 bases). CDR1 is ENHRY and CDR2 is SYGVKD in the germline V gene. The CDR3 loop spans 17 amino acids. Deletions cut 6 bases from V and 2 bases from J, with 19 bases between.